These 27 T cell receptor beta chains were sequenced from one sample in a study of beta chain features in type 1 diabetes. Since all of the isolated RNA was reverse transcribed, expressed TCRB transcripts were what got sequenced. Measured with immunoSEQ multiplex PCR; TCRdb has only the in-frame clones, and not every one. The table shows around 430,000 clones, with 25% to 35% occurring only once. Sequencing was carried out using naive CD4+ T cells from blood. These receptors were obtained from a man younger than 35 in good health.

The chain carries TRBV7-9 and TRBJ2-1; TRBD2 matches 7 bases. V trimming: 2 bases; J trimming: 3 bases; junction bases outside the gene matches: 7. Germline lookup yields CDR1 SEHNR and CDR2 FQNEAQ (reference sequence). The CDR3 spans 16 residues. CDR3 region: CASSLNPSGYYNEQFF. In nucleotides, the CDR3 is TGTGCCAGCAGCTTAAATCCTAGCGGTTACTACAATGAGCAGTTCTTC.

The chain couples TRBV18 to TRBJ1-5, with D uncertain. There are 15 residues in the CDR3. V was clipped by 1 base and J by 1 base, with 8 bases between them. Germline-derived CDR1 and CDR2 are KGHSH and LQKENI. The CDR3 here is CASSPLAGSNQPQHF. CDR3 nucleotide sequence: TGTGCCAGCTCACCACTCGCTGGGAGCAATCAGCCCCAGCATTTT.

This clone has just a few counts. V usage is TRBV23-1 and J usage is TRBJ2-5, with 13 bases matching TRBD2. TRBV23-1 is given ORF status, its function remaining uncertain. V was clipped by 3 bases and J by 1 base; unmatched bases: 8. CDR3 length: 18 residues. The CDR3 reads CASSHLGLAGDVQETQYF. As DNA, the CDR3 is TGCGCCAGCAGTCACTTAGGACTAGCGGGAGACGTCCAAGAGACCCAGTACTTC.

This chain connects TRBV13 to TRBJ2-1; TRBD1 might be the D (6 bases). Germline V gene sequence: CDR1 PRHDT, CDR2 FYEKMQ (reference sequence). The V gene lost 6 bases and the J gene lost 4 bases, with 13 bases spanning the gap. CDR3 length: 14 amino acids. The CDR3 reads CASSRWTVYNEQFF. The CDR3 nucleotides read TGTGCCAGCAGTCGATGGACAGTTTACAATGAGCAGTTCTTC.

This clone has only a few counts. This CDR3 reads CAWSRGPGAYGYTF. CDR3 sequence (DNA): TGTGCCTGGAGTAGGGGCCCCGGAGCCTATGGCTACACCTTC. The rearrangement uses TRBV30 and TRBJ1-2, with D possibly being TRBD1 (5 bases). The germline V and J ends were trimmed by 2 bases and 4 bases, with 14 bases remaining between them. Germline V gene data show CDR1 as GTSNPN and CDR2 as SVGIG (reference sequence). This CDR3 contains 14 residues.

This clone was seen a few times. V gene TRBV14 combines with J gene TRBJ2-2; weak D call: TRBD1 (6 bases). The germline V and J ends were trimmed by 3 bases and 0 bases, with 14 bases remaining between them. The CDR3 loop spans 17 amino acids. The V gene's germline CDR1 is SGHDN and CDR2 FVKESK. CDR3 DNA: TGTGCCAGCAGCCACCTCTGGCAGGGGACGAACACCGGGGAGCTGTTTTTT. Its protein is CASSHLWQGTNTGELFF.

V usage is TRBV29-1 and J usage is TRBJ1-4; 12 bases fit TRBD1. The V segment lost 1 base and the J segment 2 bases; nucleotides outside the gene matches: 2. This CDR3 has 16 amino acids. CDR1 is SQVTM, CDR2 ANQGSEA, per germline. CDR3 protein: CSVEVGTGGTNEKLFF. The CDR3 DNA sequence: TGCAGCGTTGAAGTAGGGACAGGGGGCACTAATGAAAAACTGTTTTTT. Looking up the rest from reference TRBV29-1 and TRBJ1-4 gives the full variable domain: SAVISQKPSRDICQRGTSLTIQCQVDSQVTMMFWYRQQPGQSLTLIATANQGSEATYESGFVIDKFPISRPNLTFSTLTVSNMSPEDSSIYLCSVEVGTGGTNEKLFFGSGTQLSVL.

This clone has just a few counts. The V and J genes are TRBV30 and TRBJ2-5; 11 bases align to TRBD2. CDR1 and CDR2 (germline): GTSNPN, SVGIG (reference sequence). The J segment lost 2 bases and the V segment lost 1 base, leaving 6 bases of the junction unmatched. The CDR3 covers 16 residues. The CDR3: CAWSGASGRSQETQYF. CDR3 bases: TGTGCCTGGAGTGGGGCTAGCGGGAGGTCACAAGAGACCCAGTACTTC. Looking up the rest from reference TRBV30 and TRBJ2-5 gives the full variable domain: SQTIHQWPATLVQPVGSPLSLECTVEGTSNPNLYWYRQAAGRGLQLLFYSVGIGQISSEVPQNLSASRPQDRQFILSSKKLLLSDSGFYLCAWSGASGRSQETQYFGPGTRLLVL.

The chain couples TRBV5-4 to TRBJ2-1, with 10 bases that match TRBD1. This CDR3 spans 17 amino acids. J gave up 6 bases and V 3 bases, and 12 bases lay outside the gene matches. The germline CDR1 and CDR2 sequences are SGHNT and YYREEE (reference sequence). The chain's CDR3 is CASSSIDRGLSGNEQFF. DNA for the CDR3: TGTGCCAGCAGCTCCATTGACAGGGGGCTGTCCGGCAATGAGCAGTTCTTC.

The rearrangement uses TRBV19 and TRBJ2-1; 9 nucleotides agree with TRBD1. Unmatched junction bases numbered 4, after V lost 10 bases and J lost 3 bases. In germline, CDR1 is LNHDA, CDR2 SQIVND (reference sequence). The CDR3 runs to 13 residues. The CDR3 DNA is TGTGCCACACAGGGGGCCGGCTACAATGAGCAGTTCTTC. Residues: CATQGAGYNEQFF.

This clone was recorded a few times. The chain recombines TRBV5-6 with TRBJ1-2, with 7 bases fitting TRBD1. The CDR3 totals 15 residues. The V gene end was trimmed by 3 bases and the J gene end by 0 bases; junction bases not matched to a gene: 5. From germline, CDR1 is SGHDT and CDR2 YYEEEE. CDR3 loop: CASSYRGTANYGYTF. The DNA for the CDR3 is TGTGCCAGCAGCTACCGAGGGACAGCTAACTATGGCTACACCTTC.

The gene calls are TRBV2 and TRBJ2-3; perhaps TRBD2 as D (5 bases). Germline lookup yields CDR1 SNHLY and CDR2 FYNNEI. The CDR3 contains 12 residues. Trimming left V 8 bases short and J 2 bases short, with 8 bases between. In DNA form, the CDR3 reads TGTGCCAGCTTGCGGGCCACAGATACGCAGTATTTT. As protein: CASLRATDTQYF.

The V call is TRBV28, the J call TRBJ2-7; maybe TRBD1 (6 bases). The CDR3 sequence is 14 residues long. The germline gives CDR1 MDHEN, CDR2 SYDVKM. Trimming pared 6 bases from V and 2 bases from J, leaving 14 bases between. The CDR3 loop reads CASRGAGKPYEQYF. The CDR3 coding sequence is TGTGCCAGCAGGGGGGCAGGGAAACCCTACGAGCAGTACTTC.

This clone was counted a few times. V and J are TRBV14 and TRBJ2-6, with D unresolved. The CDR3 runs to 14 residues. Trimming pared 4 bases from V and 1 base from J, leaving 5 bases between. The germline V gene encodes CDR1 SGHDN and CDR2 FVKESK. The chain's CDR3 is CASSLLSGANVLTF. Here the CDR3 DNA reads TGTGCCAGCAGCCTACTGTCTGGGGCCAACGTCCTGACTTTC.

This chain joins TRBV19 and TRBJ2-1, with 8 nucleotides matching TRBD2. CDR1 LNHDA and CDR2 SQIVND come from the germline V gene (reference sequence). The CDR3 runs 15 residues. V trimming: 6 bases; J trimming: 7 bases; junction bases outside the gene matches: 11. CDR3 sequence reads: CASSSWGGGGNEQFF. DNA of the CDR3: TGTGCCAGTAGCTCCTGGGGCGGCGGGGGGAATGAGCAGTTCTTC.

The V gene is TRBV6-6, the J gene TRBJ2-5, with unresolved D. With 4 bases removed from V and 2 bases from J, the gap between germline ends came to 14 bases. Germline loops: CDR1 MNHNY, CDR2 SVGAGI (reference sequence). This CDR3 comprises 15 residues. The CDR3, as DNA: TGTGCCAGCAGTTTCCCCTCTGGGCGACAAGAGACCCAGTACTTC. It encodes CASSFPSGRQETQYF.

This clone was observed a few times. The J gene is TRBJ2-3, the V gene TRBV7-6; D gene ambiguous. The CDR3 is 13 amino acids. Per germline, CDR1 SGHVS and CDR2 FNYEAQ. Trimming shortened V by 1 base and J by 7 bases, and 9 bases separated the two germline ends. The CDR3 spells CASSLEFGNTQYF. The CDR3 DNA sequence: TGTGCCAGCAGCTTAGAGTTCGGAAATACGCAGTATTTT.

The chain employs TRBV7-3 and TRBJ2-3; either TRBD1 or TRBD2 may fit D (6 bases each). Trimming stripped 2 bases from V and 6 bases from J, with 12 bases between. CDR3 length equals 14 residues. CDR1 SGHTA and CDR2 FQGTGA come from the germline V gene. The CDR3 spells CASSLLRGPDTQYF. The DNA for the CDR3 is TGTGCCAGCAGCTTACTCCGGGGGCCGGATACGCAGTATTTT.

This clone was seen a handful of times. The chain is built from TRBV18 and TRBJ2-7, with a weak D call TRBD2 (6 bases). With 3 bases removed from V and 2 bases from J, the gap between germline ends came to 11 bases. The CDR3 spans 14 residues. CDR1 KGHSH and CDR2 LQKENI come from the germline V gene. CDR3 bases: TGTGCCAGCTCACCCGGGACTCCACCCTACGAGCAGTACTTC. This codes for CASSPGTPPYEQYF.

This chain connects TRBV14 to TRBJ1-1; 9 positions match TRBD1. Trimming at V came to 4 bases and at J to 5 bases, leaving 11 bases not matched to a gene. CDR3 size: 16 residues. Germline CDR1 and CDR2: SGHDN and FVKESK. The CDR3 DNA reads TGTGCCAGCAGCCCCCGGGACAGGGTTCGGGGGACTGAAGCTTTCTTT. It specifies CASSPRDRVRGTEAFF.

V and J are TRBV5-1 and TRBJ2-1; TRBD1 is a possible D gene (5 bases). Germline lookup yields CDR1 SGHRS and CDR2 YFSETQ. The CDR3 runs 13 residues. Trimming stripped 3 bases from V and 8 bases from J, with 12 bases between. The CDR3 sequence: CASSWDQGYEQFF. The CDR3 DNA reads as TGCGCCAGCAGCTGGGATCAGGGATATGAGCAGTTCTTC.

Only a few counts were recorded for this clone. This rearrangement joins TRBV30 to TRBJ2-5, with 9 bases that match TRBD1. From germline, CDR1 is GTSNPN and CDR2 SVGIG (reference sequence). The CDR3 is made up of 13 amino acids. V dropped 5 bases and J dropped 1; count of bases not matched to a gene: 2. CDR3 sequence reads: CAWRQGGQETQYF. CDR3 nucleotides: TGTGCCTGGCGACAGGGGGGCCAAGAGACCCAGTACTTC. The full variable domain, its missing parts supplied by reference TRBV30 and TRBJ2-5, is SQTIHQWPATLVQPVGSPLSLECTVEGTSNPNLYWYRQAAGRGLQLLFYSVGIGQISSEVPQNLSASRPQDRQFILSSKKLLLSDSGFYLCAWRQGGQETQYFGPGTRLLVL.

This clone is a singleton in its sample. The chain carries TRBV29-1 and TRBJ1-2; D perhaps matches TRBD1 (5 bases). The germline V and J ends were trimmed by 4 bases and 6 bases, with 21 bases remaining between them. Per the germline V gene, CDR1 is SQVTM and CDR2 is ANQGSEA. CDR3 length: 15 residues. The CDR3 DNA follows: TGCAGCGTTGCAAGGGGAACAACCTCGGCGCATGGCTACACCTTC. It encodes CSVARGTTSAHGYTF.

There are a few counts of this clone. The rearrangement uses TRBV28 and TRBJ2-7, with TRBD1 matching 9 bases. V trimming: 9 bases; J trimming: 4 bases; junction bases outside the gene matches: 7. Germline V gives CDR1 MDHEN, CDR2 SYDVKM. The CDR3 sequence is 13 residues long. CDR3 in DNA: TGTGCCAGTTGTCCGGGACAGGGATACGAGCAGTACTTC. Amino acids: CASCPGQGYEQYF.

The J gene is TRBJ2-7, the V gene TRBV19, with 10 bases that match TRBD1. V lost 3 bases, J lost 6 bases, and 5 bases stayed unmatched. The CDR3 covers 14 residues. The germline V gene encodes CDR1 LNHDA and CDR2 SQIVND (reference sequence). The CDR3 nucleotides are TGTGCCAGTAGTATCCCTGGGACAGGGGCCGAGCAGTACTTC. Amino acid sequence: CASSIPGTGAEQYF.

This clone appeared a few times. The CDR3 loop reads CASSHGLLNTEAFF. In DNA, the CDR3 is TGTGCCAGCAGTCACGGTCTCCTGAACACTGAAGCTTTCTTT. The V call is TRBV5-6, the J call TRBJ1-1; D is undetermined. CDR3 length: 14 amino acids. Germline CDR1 SGHDT, CDR2 YYEEEE. V lost 5 bases, J lost 0 bases, and 11 bases lay in between.

This chain joins TRBV18 and TRBJ2-7; a weak D match, TRBD1 (6 bases). Germline assignment: CDR1 KGHSH and CDR2 LQKENI. CDR3 length equals 14 residues. V lost 5 bases and J 2 bases, leaving 13 bases between the germline ends. In DNA, the CDR3 is TGTGCCAGCTCATACGACAGGAACCCCTACGAGCAGTACTTC. Its protein product is CASSYDRNPYEQYF.